This paragraph reports one T cell receptor beta chain. Seattle cases were enrolled at active infection and followed longitudinally. Study processing details: Amplification with reference gene primers provided the estimates of nucleated cell counts. Generated by immunoSEQ multiplex PCR, the TCRdb table keeps only in-frame clones and is missing some. The V and J calls and clone size come from that table; D and trimming were worked out from the DNA. The sample shows 140,000 to 150,000 clones, roughly nine tenths of them seen only once. Germline-derived CDR1 and CDR2 are LGHNA and YSLEER. The CDR3 covers 16 residues. Trimming removed 2 bases from V and 0 bases from J, with 13 bases in between. The data are from a study of blood T cell repertoires in COVID-19. Study-level information: The study drew acute and convalescent COVID-19 samples from the United States, Italy and Spain.

The V call is TRBV4-3, the J call TRBJ2-5, with D uncertain. Input material: peripheral blood. The origin of this receptor is a man aged 18 to 29 with COVID-19, enrolled during active disease. The DNA of the CDR3 is TGCGCCAGCAGCCAAACTCTCTCGAGGTACCAAGAGACCCAGTACTTC. Encoded protein: CASSQTLSRYQETQYF.